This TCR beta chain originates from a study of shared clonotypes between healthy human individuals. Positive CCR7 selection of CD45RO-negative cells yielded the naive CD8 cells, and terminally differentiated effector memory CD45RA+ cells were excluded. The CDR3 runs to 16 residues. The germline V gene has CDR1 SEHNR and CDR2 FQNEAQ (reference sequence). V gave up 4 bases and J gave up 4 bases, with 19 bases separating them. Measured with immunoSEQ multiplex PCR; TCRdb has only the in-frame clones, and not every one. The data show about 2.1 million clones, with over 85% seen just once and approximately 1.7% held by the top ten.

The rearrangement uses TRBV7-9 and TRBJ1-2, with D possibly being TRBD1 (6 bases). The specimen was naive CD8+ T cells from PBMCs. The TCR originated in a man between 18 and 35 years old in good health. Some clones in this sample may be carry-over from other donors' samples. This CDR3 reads CASSSINRDVSYGYTF. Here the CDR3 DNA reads TGTGCCAGCAGCTCGATAAACAGGGATGTGAGCTATGGCTACACCTTC. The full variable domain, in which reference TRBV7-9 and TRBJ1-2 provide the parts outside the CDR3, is DTGVSQNPRHKITKRGQNVTFRCDPISEHNRLYWYRQTLGQGPEFLTYFQNEAQLEKSRLLSDRFSAERPKGSFSTLEIQRTEQGDSAMYLCASSSINRDVSYGYTFGSGTRLTVV.